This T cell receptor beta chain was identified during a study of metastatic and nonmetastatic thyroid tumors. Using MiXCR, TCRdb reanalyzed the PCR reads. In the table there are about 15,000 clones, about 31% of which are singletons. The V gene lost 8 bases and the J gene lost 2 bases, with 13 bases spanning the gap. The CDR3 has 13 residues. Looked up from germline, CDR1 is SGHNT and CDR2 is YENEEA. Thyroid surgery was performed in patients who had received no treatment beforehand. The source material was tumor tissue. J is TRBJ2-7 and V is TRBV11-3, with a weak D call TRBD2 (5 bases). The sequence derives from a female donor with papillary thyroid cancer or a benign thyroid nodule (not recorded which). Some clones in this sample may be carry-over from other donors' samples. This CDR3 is CASSETGTYEQYF. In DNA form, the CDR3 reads TGTGCCAGCTCCGAGACGGGGACCTACGAGCAGTACTTC. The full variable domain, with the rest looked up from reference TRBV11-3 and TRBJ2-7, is EAGVVQSPRYKIIEKKQPVAFWCNPISGHNTLYWYLQNLGQGPELLIRYENEEAVDDSQLPKDRFSAERLKGVDSTLKIQPAELGDSAVYLCASSETGTYEQYFGPGTRLTVT.